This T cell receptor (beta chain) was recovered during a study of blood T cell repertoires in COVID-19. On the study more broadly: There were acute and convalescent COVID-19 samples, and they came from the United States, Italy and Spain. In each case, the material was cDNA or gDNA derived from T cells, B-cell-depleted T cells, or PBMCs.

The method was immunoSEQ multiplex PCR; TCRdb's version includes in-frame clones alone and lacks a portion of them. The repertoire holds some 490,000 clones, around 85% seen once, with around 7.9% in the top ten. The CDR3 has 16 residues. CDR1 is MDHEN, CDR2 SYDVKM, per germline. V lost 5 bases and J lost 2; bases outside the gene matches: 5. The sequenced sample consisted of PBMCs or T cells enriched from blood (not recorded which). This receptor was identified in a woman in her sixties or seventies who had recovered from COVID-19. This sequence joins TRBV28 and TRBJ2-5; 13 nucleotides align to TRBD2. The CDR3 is CASSPGTSGAQETQYF. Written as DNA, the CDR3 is TGTGCCAGCAGTCCCGGGACTAGCGGGGCTCAAGAGACCCAGTACTTC.